Presented here are 2 T cell receptor beta chains from one specimen sequenced in a study of blood T cells in healthy people across ages. Alongside a J-beta primer mix, a sample-barcoded 5' primer served in a second PCR lasting roughly 7 to 11 cycles. TCRdb fed the 5' RACE reads into MiXCR, producing one record per CDR3 protein. Of 1.5 million to 2 million distinct CDR3 sequences detected, about 50% appear once; the ten largest clones hold approximately 2.1%. The sequencing sample was made of blood. Source of these receptors: a woman between 40 and 50 years old in good health.

This clonotype has only one observation. This sequence joins TRBV5-1 and TRBJ2-2; D may be TRBD2 (6 bases). CDR1 is SGHRS and CDR2 is YFSETQ in the germline V gene. This CDR3 has 16 residues. V was shortened by 2 bases and J by 1 base, with 12 bases between the two germline ends. The CDR3 loop reads CASSLTPTRNTGELFF. CDR3 DNA: TGCGCCAGCAGCTTAACACCGACTAGGAACACCGGGGAGCTGTTTTTT.

This sequence joins TRBV28 and TRBJ2-3; no firm D call. The CDR3 is made up of 13 amino acids. The V end lost 5 bases, the J end lost 3 bases, and 9 bases lay between the germline ends. Per germline, CDR1 MDHEN and CDR2 SYDVKM. The CDR3 DNA sequence: TGTGCCAGCAGTGCCCCCCCAACAGATACGCAGTATTTT. As protein: CASSAPPTDTQYF.